This TCR beta chain was recorded in a study of technical replicates of blood from several donors. Clones were sequenced by immunoSEQ multiplex PCR, and TCRdb holds only the in-frame ones, with some missing. Here the sample spans around 79,000 clones, roughly 90% being singletons. The sequencing input was T cells isolated from PBMCs. This TCR came from a human donor in good health.

The CDR3 sequence: CAWSPGTEYYGYTF. The CDR3 DNA reads TGTGCCTGGAGTCCTGGGACAGAATATTATGGCTACACCTTC. The chain links TRBV30 to TRBJ1-2; TRBD1 aligns across 7 bases. The CDR3 sequence is 14 residues long. V shed 2 bases, J shed 5 bases, and the junction held 8 bases outside the gene matches. The V gene's germline CDR1 is GTSNPN and CDR2 SVGIG (reference sequence). The full variable domain, in which reference TRBV30 and TRBJ1-2 provide the parts outside the CDR3, is SQTIHQWPATLVQPVGSPLSLECTVEGTSNPNLYWYRQAAGRGLQLLFYSVGIGQISSEVPQNLSASRPQDRQFILSSKKLLLSDSGFYLCAWSPGTEYYGYTFGSGTRLTVV.